The 22 T cell receptor beta chains below all came from one sample that was sequenced in a study of identifying expanded T cells in peripheral blood. This table comes from immunoSEQ multiplex PCR, and its TCRdb copy is limited to in-frame clones, with some not included. The repertoire consists of approximately 130,000 clones, with roughly 84% occurring once and the leading ten covering 3.3%. The source material was blood. These receptor sequences come from a person aged 18 to 70 in good health.

About this clone: The identical CDR3 is also encoded by other nucleotide sequences in the sample. The chain recombines TRBV5-1 with TRBJ2-3; D perhaps matches TRBD2 (6 bases). There are 13 residues in the CDR3. Germline V lookup: CDR1 SGHRS, CDR2 YFSETQ. Trimming left V 0 bases short and J 5 bases short, with 7 bases between. CDR3: CASSLAGGDTQYF. Here the CDR3 DNA reads TGCGCCAGCAGCTTGGCCGGGGGAGATACGCAGTATTTT.

The V gene is TRBV18, the J gene TRBJ2-7, with D maybe TRBD2 (6 bases). Deletions cut 2 bases from V and 4 bases from J, with 12 bases between. The CDR3 sequence is 14 residues long. Germline CDR1 reads KGHSH; CDR2 reads LQKENI. The CDR3 here is CASSPLEGRYEQYF. The CDR3 bases are TGTGCCAGCTCACCATTGGAGGGTCGGTACGAGCAGTACTTC. The whole variable domain, filled in from reference TRBV18 and TRBJ2-7, reads NAGVMQNPRHLVRRRGQEARLRCSPMKGHSHVYWYRQLPEEGLKFMVYLQKENIIDESGMPKERFSAEFPKEGPSILRIQQVVRGDSAAYFCASSPLEGRYEQYFGPGTRLTVT.

The chain has TRBV4-1 and TRBJ1-2; D gene ambiguous. CDR1 is MGHRA and CDR2 is YSYEKL in the germline V gene. The CDR3 spans 17 residues. Trimming took 4 bases from V and 0 from J, leaving 18 bases between them. The CDR3 sequence is CASSPTMSGRANYGYTF. CDR3 in DNA: TGCGCCAGCAGCCCCACAATGTCTGGGCGAGCTAACTATGGCTACACCTTC.

This clone was detected only once. J is TRBJ2-1 and V is TRBV9; D not resolved. Germline lookup yields CDR1 SGDLS and CDR2 YYNGEE. V shed 2 bases and J shed 0 bases, with 9 bases lying between them. The CDR3 sequence is 15 residues long. The CDR3 reads CASSVGLSSYNEQFF. The CDR3 coding sequence is TGTGCCAGCAGCGTCGGCCTAAGCTCCTACAATGAGCAGTTCTTC.

The rearrangement joins TRBV7-9 to TRBJ1-5; 7 bases match TRBD1. The CDR3 is 15 residues long. In germline, CDR1 is SEHNR, CDR2 FQNEAQ (reference sequence). V was clipped by 1 base and J by 7 bases; unmatched bases: 7. The CDR3 coding sequence is TGTGCCAGCAGCTTAGACACAGGGGAGGCCCAGCCCCAGCATTTT. Translated: CASSLDTGEAQPQHF.

This clone was seen only a few times. Other nucleotide sequences from this sample produce the same CDR3. The rearrangement joins TRBV9 to TRBJ1-2; 8 bases align to TRBD1. The CDR3 totals 14 residues. V shed 6 bases and J 7 bases; nucleotides not matched to a gene: 11. CDR1 is SGDLS, CDR2 YYNGEE, per germline. The CDR3 DNA reads as TGTGCCAGCACGATAGTGACAGGGGACCGTGGCTACACCTTC. The encoded protein is CASTIVTGDRGYTF.

The chain is built from TRBV7-3 and TRBJ2-1, with D maybe TRBD1 (6 bases). The V gene lost 4 bases and the J gene lost 1 base, with 20 bases spanning the gap. CDR3 length equals 18 residues. The germline gives CDR1 SGHTA, CDR2 FQGTGA. The CDR3 region has the DNA TGTGCCAGCAGCTCAAAAAACAGGGAGATTGGGTCCTACAATGAGCAGTTCTTC. Amino acid sequence: CASSSKNREIGSYNEQFF.

This clone was observed once. V and J are TRBV7-7 and TRBJ2-1; tentative D call: TRBD2 (6 bases). Germline values: CDR1 SSHAT, CDR2 FNYEAQ (reference sequence). Trimming left V 1 base short and J 3 bases short, with 10 bases between. This CDR3 region has 15 residues. The CDR3: CASSLGGGDYNEQFF. CDR3 bases: TGTGCCAGCAGCTTAGGGGGCGGGGACTACAATGAGCAGTTCTTC.

The J gene is TRBJ2-1, the V gene TRBV18; perhaps D is TRBD1 or TRBD2 (6 bases each). The CDR3 is 17 amino acids. V was pared by 3 bases and J by 5 bases, with 20 bases between. Germline-derived CDR1 and CDR2 are KGHSH and LQKENI. The CDR3 sequence: CASSPRLGTREDNEQFF. The DNA for the CDR3 is TGTGCCAGCTCACCGAGGCTCGGGACAAGGGAGGACAATGAGCAGTTCTTC.

This clone appeared once. The V gene is TRBV19, the J gene TRBJ1-6; D is unresolved. The V gene lost 1 base and the J gene lost 6 bases, with 7 bases spanning the gap. The CDR3 covers 14 residues. Germline CDR1 and CDR2: LNHDA and SQIVND (reference sequence). CDR3 protein: CASSIGQVNSPLHF. CDR3 sequence (DNA): TGTGCCAGTAGTATAGGGCAGGTTAATTCACCCCTCCACTTT.

The chain carries TRBV19 and TRBJ1-5; TRBD1 might be the D (5 bases). The CDR3 extends over 15 amino acids. Germline assignment: CDR1 LNHDA and CDR2 SQIVND (reference sequence). The V gene lost 3 bases and the J gene lost 5 bases, with 14 bases spanning the gap. In nucleotides, the CDR3 is TGTGCCAGTAGTATCCTAGTTCGGGGGGATCAGCCCCAGCATTTT. It encodes CASSILVRGDQPQHF.

This clone is a singleton in its sample. V gene TRBV5-1 combines with J gene TRBJ2-6, with D hard to call. The CDR3 spans 19 residues. Between the trimmed V and J ends, which lost 1 base and 0 bases, there was a span of 17 bases. Germline CDR1 SGHRS, CDR2 YFSETQ. The CDR3 DNA reads as TGCGCCAGCAGCTTGATTCGCGGAAGAGGTACCTCTGGGGCCAACGTCCTGACTTTC. Translating it yields CASSLIRGRGTSGANVLTF.

The V call is TRBV10-2, the J call TRBJ1-6, with 7 bases aligning to TRBD1. The CDR3 is 15 amino acids. Germline V lookup: CDR1 WSHSY, CDR2 SAAADI. J gave up 7 bases and V 3 bases, and 6 bases lay outside the gene matches. In DNA, the CDR3 is TGCGCCAGCAGTGATGCGGGACAGCCCAATTCACCCCTCCACTTT. It specifies CASSDAGQPNSPLHF.

This clone appeared a few times. The chain is built from TRBV20-1 and TRBJ2-7; D call uncertain. V gave up 6 bases and J gave up 7 bases, with 13 bases separating them. The germline V gene has CDR1 DFQATT and CDR2 SNEGSKA (reference sequence). This CDR3 region has 11 residues. The CDR3 nucleotides are TGCAGTGCCGCTTCCGACGGAGAGCAGTACTTC. Its protein is CSAASDGEQYF.

A few counts support this clone. The CDR3 sequence: CASSSSGESPLHF. CDR3 nucleotide sequence: TGTGCCAGCAGCTCTTCGGGGGAATCACCCCTCCACTTT. The rearrangement joins TRBV5-5 to TRBJ1-6; a possible D gene is TRBD1 (5 bases). V was clipped by 3 bases and J by 10 bases, with 11 bases between them. This CDR3 has 13 residues. Germline V gene sequence: CDR1 SGHKS, CDR2 YYEKEE (reference sequence).

V usage is TRBV11-3 and J usage is TRBJ1-2; D may be TRBD1 (5 bases). CDR3 length equals 15 residues. V was shortened by 4 bases and J by 8 bases, with 20 bases between the two germline ends. CDR1 SGHNT and CDR2 YENEEA come from the germline V gene. The CDR3 DNA reads as TGTGCCAGCAGCTCTCGGGACTCCGCTGGAGGGGGCTACACCTTC. This encodes CASSSRDSAGGGYTF.

The V and J genes are TRBV5-1 and TRBJ2-5; D gene uncertain. CDR3 length: 12 residues. The V gene lost 0 bases and the J gene lost 5 bases, with 5 bases spanning the gap. CDR1 SGHRS and CDR2 YFSETQ come from the germline V gene. The CDR3 DNA reads as TGCGCCAGCAGCTTGGTTGGGGAGACCCAGTACTTC. This encodes CASSLVGETQYF. Complete variable domain (other parts from reference TRBV5-1 and TRBJ2-5): KAGVTQTPRYLIKTRGQQVTLSCSPISGHRSVSWYQQTPGQGLQFLFEYFSETQRNKGNFPGRFSGRQFSNSRSEMNVSTLELGDSALYLCASSLVGETQYFGPGTRLLVL.

This CDR3 is CASSLVGGANSPLHF. The CDR3 bases are TGTGCCAGCAGCTTAGTAGGCGGGGCTAATTCACCCCTCCACTTT. This chain links TRBV7-9 with TRBJ1-6; the D gene is possibly TRBD1 (5 bases). The CDR3 totals 15 residues. Germline values: CDR1 SEHNR, CDR2 FQNEAQ (reference sequence). V shed 1 base and J shed 6 bases, with 10 bases lying between them.

In this sample, this clone turned up many times. V usage is TRBV19 and J usage is TRBJ1-5; D is uncertain. V gave up 7 bases and J gave up 2 bases, with 15 bases separating them. Germline CDR1 reads LNHDA; CDR2 reads SQIVND (reference sequence). This CDR3 comprises 15 residues. The CDR3 nucleotides are TGTGCCAGTACCCCTATGAGGGTCGGCAATCAGCCCCAGCATTTT. It yields the protein CASTPMRVGNQPQHF.

The chain combines TRBV4-1 with TRBJ1-3, with a weak D call TRBD1 (5 bases). Trimming took off 4 bases at V and 4 bases at J, with 14 bases between the two ends. CDR1 is MGHRA and CDR2 is YSYEKL in the germline V gene. The CDR3 is 15 residues long. The DNA of the CDR3 is TGCGCCAGCAGCCGCCAAACAGGAGAAGGAAACACCATATATTTT. Translated: CASSRQTGEGNTIYF.

V is TRBV7-9 and J is TRBJ1-2; 7 positions match TRBD1. The V gene's germline CDR1 is SEHNR and CDR2 FQNEAQ (reference sequence). The junction had 9 bases not matched to a gene; V was cut back by 2 bases and J by 6 bases. The CDR3 is 15 amino acids. The CDR3 DNA reads as TGTGCCAGCAGCTTACTAAACAGGGGAGGGGATGGCTACACCTTC. Protein sequence: CASSLLNRGGDGYTF.

CDR3 in DNA: TGTGCCAGCACCAAACAGGCTAACTATGGCTACACCTTC. It codes for CASTKQANYGYTF. The J gene is TRBJ1-2, the V gene TRBV6-5, with D maybe TRBD1 (5 bases). The CDR3 runs 13 residues. Germline values: CDR1 MNHEY, CDR2 SVGAGI. V was clipped by 7 bases and J by 0 bases, with 9 bases between them.